Listed below are T cell receptor beta chains from one sample, sequenced in a study of T cell responses to AZD1222 COVID-19 vaccine. Clones were sequenced by immunoSEQ multiplex PCR, and TCRdb holds only the in-frame ones, with some missing. The repertoire has tens of thousands of clones, approximately 88% of them found once; the top ten carry 14% to 15%. This specimen consisted of peripheral blood, obtained on day 0 of AZD1222 vaccination. These receptors were taken from an adult in good health. Each CDR3 is given without its conserved first and last residue. The order of the fields is J gene, D gene, V gene, CDR3 protein. D genes are given only for firm matches.

TRBJ1-4	-	TRBV5-1	ASSLDSGDLKLF
TRBJ2-5	TRBD1	TRBV3-1/TRBV3-2	ASSQRQGRETQY
TRBJ2-1	-	TRBV28	ASKGGGSYNEQF
TRBJ2-1	TRBD2	TRBV24-1	ATSDSTSFEQF
TRBJ1-5	-	TRBV10-3	AISEDGQSNQPQH
TRBJ1-2	-	TRBV9	ASSVGGQSGYT
TRBJ1-4	TRBD1	TRBV30	ASTSGTVYGKLF
TRBJ1-5	TRBD1	TRBV7-2	ASSRQGAQPQH
TRBJ2-2	TRBD2	TRBV5-6	ASSPPASGSFTGELF
TRBJ1-5	TRBD1	TRBV24-1	ATTGEVGTDSNQPQH
TRBJ2-2	TRBD1	TRBV7-2	ASSDARGTGELF
TRBJ1-1	-	TRBV28	ASSGAFGGNTEAF
TRBJ2-7	-	TRBV24-1	ATSGETTGSSYEQY
TRBJ1-2	TRBD1	TRBV7-3	ASSYPGGSGYT
TRBJ2-5	-	TRBV7-7	ASSFASGVRETQY
TRBJ2-1	TRBD2	TRBV19	ASTLKASGRGAYNEQF
TRBJ1-6	-	TRBV5-6	ASSLRTAYSPLH
TRBJ2-5	TRBD2	TRBV30	AWRMGGETQY
TRBJ1-1	TRBD1	TRBV19	ASKVDRVATEAF
TRBJ1-2	-	TRBV30	AWSDLGAGGYGYT
TRBJ1-5	TRBD1	TRBV6-5	ASSYGRQGENQPQH
TRBJ1-2	TRBD1	TRBV7-9	ASSWGQGEVGYT
TRBJ2-3	-	TRBV7-2	ASSLKFTDTQY
TRBJ2-3	-	TRBV4-3	ASSQDLDSSTDTQY
TRBJ1-2	-	TRBV5-1	ASSPNEGAYGYT
TRBJ2-7	-	TRBV14	ASSLRKSDSSYEQY
TRBJ1-1	-	TRBV10-2	ASSDRAGYMNTEAF
TRBJ1-6	-	TRBV19	ASSGAGSNSPLH
TRBJ2-3	TRBD2	TRBV4-2	ASSHPYKAGDPDTQY
TRBJ1-5	-	TRBV27	ASSLLLGDRWGYQPQH
TRBJ2-1	-	TRBV7-8	ASSLEWRAAYNEQF
TRBJ2-3	TRBD1	TRBV11-3	ASSKGQGSDTQY
TRBJ1-2	-	TRBV24-1	ATSDSGRAYGYT
TRBJ1-1	-	TRBV2	ASSEGGVGTEAF
TRBJ2-3	-	TRBV7-2	ASSPVLSGQY
TRBJ2-1	-	TRBV2	ASSASNSYNEQF
TRBJ2-2	TRBD2	TRBV30	AWSTGTSPNGELF
TRBJ2-1	TRBD1	TRBV7-2	ASSLVRDRFYNEQF
TRBJ2-1	TRBD1	TRBV7-3	ASSLTGGYNEQF
TRBJ1-3	TRBD1	TRBV6-5	ASSYSNRGRGNTIY
TRBJ2-1	TRBD1	TRBV7-9	ASSPQIGQGEF
TRBJ1-2	-	TRBV19	ASSAGVYGYT
TRBJ1-6	-	TRBV5-1	ASSLGGGQHNSPLH
TRBJ1-5	-	TRBV27	ASSLFGGDRGRQPQH
TRBJ2-3	TRBD1	TRBV3-1/TRBV3-2	ASSQAPGTDSTDTQY
TRBJ2-5	-	TRBV9	ASSVGGGGRETQY
TRBJ1-4	-	TRBV19	ASRPDFLRGEKLF
TRBJ2-7	-	TRBV3-1/TRBV3-2	ASSHSRGTPTYEQY
TRBJ1-3	TRBD1	TRBV13	ASSFRGRPGNTIY
TRBJ2-1	-	TRBV18	ASSPRVESNEQF
TRBJ1-2	-	TRBV7-9	ASSLVTEVFYGYT
TRBJ2-1	-	TRBV30	AWTPGHPSYNEQF
TRBJ2-1	-	TRBV6-5	ASSRNSNEQF
TRBJ2-1	TRBD2	TRBV9	ASSAGLRQGEQF
TRBJ2-2	TRBD2	TRBV7-2	ASSSSLAGAGELF
TRBJ1-5	-	TRBV18	ASSPSDQPQH
TRBJ2-4	-	TRBV7-9	ASSLGGVLAKNIQY